A selection of T cell receptor beta chains follows, all from one sample in a study of cytomegalovirus exposure and HLA in healthy donors. Method: immunoSEQ multiplex PCR; TCRdb's copy keeps in-frame clones and lacks some. The profile shows some 110,000 clones, about 70% of them singletons. Sequencing input: PBMCs. Receptor source: a man aged 25 to 45 in good health and CMV-seronegative. Both conserved end residues are part of each CDR3. Fields, in order: J gene, V gene, CDR3 protein.

J gene: TRBJ2-3; V gene: TRBV10-1; CDR3 protein: CASSTLGGGDTQYF
J gene: TRBJ1-2; V gene: TRBV28; CDR3 protein: CASSSGQNYGYTF
J gene: TRBJ2-5; V gene: TRBV2; CDR3 protein: CANRGQGETQYF
J gene: TRBJ2-7; V gene: TRBV28; CDR3 protein: CASSTAGTSGSARYF
J gene: TRBJ2-6; V gene: TRBV6-5; CDR3 protein: CASSYSIGAGANVLTF
J gene: TRBJ2-7; V gene: TRBV14; CDR3 protein: CASGHLTYEQYF
J gene: TRBJ2-2; V gene: TRBV7-2; CDR3 protein: CASSLRSGANTGELFF
J gene: TRBJ2-1; V gene: TRBV9; CDR3 protein: CASSTSGTAYNEQFF
J gene: TRBJ2-3; V gene: TRBV7-2; CDR3 protein: CASSLQSDTQYF
J gene: TRBJ2-7; V gene: TRBV6-6; CDR3 protein: CASSYSSARDEQYF
J gene: TRBJ1-1; V gene: TRBV6-4; CDR3 protein: CASSLDRTQNTEAFF
J gene: TRBJ1-3; V gene: TRBV2; CDR3 protein: CASRGTTGNTIYF
J gene: TRBJ1-1; V gene: TRBV5-1; CDR3 protein: CASSLVGQLNTEAFF
J gene: TRBJ2-7; V gene: TRBV19; CDR3 protein: CASRDRTFSYEQYF
J gene: TRBJ1-5; V gene: TRBV28; CDR3 protein: CASRGVNQPQHF
J gene: TRBJ2-1; V gene: TRBV9; CDR3 protein: CASSVARTSGSYNEQFF
J gene: TRBJ1-2; V gene: TRBV5-5; CDR3 protein: CASSQASSRYGYTF
J gene: TRBJ2-2; V gene: TRBV5-5; CDR3 protein: CASRPHRGTNTGELFF
J gene: .; V gene: TRBV7-9; CDR3 protein: CASNQGAAGIEQYF
J gene: TRBJ1-1; V gene: TRBV18; CDR3 protein: CASSPPGTARRNTEAFF
J gene: TRBJ2-5; V gene: TRBV5-4; CDR3 protein: CASSAYSPGTRESETQYF
J gene: TRBJ2-3; V gene: TRBV5-6; CDR3 protein: CASSSRLGTSTDTQYF
J gene: TRBJ2-7; V gene: TRBV4-3; CDR3 protein: CASSQGQGTYEQYF
J gene: TRBJ2-3; V gene: TRBV30; CDR3 protein: CAWNLQGTDTQYF
J gene: TRBJ2-5; V gene: TRBV5-6; CDR3 protein: CASSPRTSGSTVRTQYF
J gene: TRBJ2-7; V gene: TRBV7-2; CDR3 protein: CASSLTGGNYEQYF
J gene: TRBJ2-1; V gene: TRBV4-1; CDR3 protein: CASSRPPGLFATSSYNEQFF
J gene: TRBJ2-7; V gene: TRBV7-3; CDR3 protein: CASSPQPRAAGYEQYF
J gene: TRBJ2-1; V gene: TRBV7-2; CDR3 protein: CASSFQSYNEQFF
J gene: TRBJ1-2; V gene: TRBV7-8; CDR3 protein: CASSLTDYGYTF
J gene: TRBJ1-2; V gene: TRBV28; CDR3 protein: CAVVDRAYGYTF
J gene: TRBJ2-2; V gene: TRBV6-5; CDR3 protein: CASSEYRGNGELFF
J gene: TRBJ2-1; V gene: TRBV7-9; CDR3 protein: CASSPRTSGKRDEQFF
J gene: TRBJ1-5; V gene: TRBV11-2; CDR3 protein: CASSSPGQGRGQPQHF
J gene: TRBJ2-7; V gene: TRBV6-5; CDR3 protein: CASVGLAGEQYF
J gene: TRBJ2-7; V gene: TRBV11-3; CDR3 protein: CASSISGMGEQYF
J gene: TRBJ1-2; V gene: TRBV7-9; CDR3 protein: CASSSSTGSGYGYTF
J gene: TRBJ2-7; V gene: TRBV5-8; CDR3 protein: CASSLLVLFSYEQYF
J gene: TRBJ1-4; V gene: TRBV7-9; CDR3 protein: CASSLGTTTNEKLFF
J gene: TRBJ1-2; V gene: TRBV28; CDR3 protein: CASSTASNYGYTF
J gene: TRBJ2-1; V gene: TRBV7-8; CDR3 protein: CASSLLSGLAGLNEQFF